These 16 T cell receptor beta chains originate from one sample sequenced in a study of T cell repertoires in cytomegalovirus infection (dated by TCRdb to about 2019). These reads were obtained on an Illumina HiSeq 1500. The public reads were reanalyzed by TCRdb: fastp trimming at Q25, MiXCR alignment, in-frame beta chains only. Rows merge per CDR3 protein into single entries with the most common DNA and genes. The sample data list approximately 500,000 distinct CDR3 sequences, and 26% of these were observed just once. The ten top clones hold under 15% of the sample. Sequencing used PBMCs. These receptors all stem from a human donor in good health (CMV status not recorded). Some clones in this sample may be carry-over from other donors' samples.

This clonotype has more than one count but fewer than ten. The chain uses TRBV5-4 and TRBJ1-4; D is ambiguous. The germline V gene encodes CDR1 SGHNT and CDR2 YYREEE (reference sequence). The CDR3 is made up of 13 amino acids. Trimming removed 1 base at V and 7 bases at J, with 8 bases between. The CDR3: CASSLLPGEKLFF. In nucleotides, the CDR3 is TGTGCCAGCAGCTTGTTACCCGGTGAAAAACTGTTTTTT.

This clonotype was found a few times. The gene calls are TRBV7-2 and TRBJ1-5, with D possibly being TRBD1 (5 bases). The CDR3 has 13 amino acids. Germline CDR1 reads SGHTA; CDR2 reads FQGNSA. Trimming removed 5 bases from V and 8 bases from J, with 13 bases in between. The CDR3 loop reads CASSPGLGEPQHF. In DNA form, the CDR3 reads TGTGCCAGCAGCCCAGGGCTAGGAGAGCCCCAGCATTTT. The variable domain in full, with the rest retrieved from reference TRBV7-2 and TRBJ1-5, is GAGVSQSPSNKVTEKGKDVELRCDPISGHTALYWYRQSLGQGLEFLIYFQGNSAPDKSGLPSDRFSAERTGGSVSTLTIQRTQQEDSAVYLCASSPGLGEPQHFGDGTRLSIL.

The chain combines TRBV2 with TRBJ1-4; D perhaps matches TRBD1 (5 bases). The CDR3 sequence is 15 residues long. V shed 6 bases and J shed 1 base, with 12 bases lying between them. The germline gives CDR1 SNHLY, CDR2 FYNNEI. The CDR3 protein is CASSDPQGTNEKLFF. CDR3 DNA: TGTGCCAGCAGCGACCCCCAGGGAACTAATGAAAAACTGTTTTTT.

In its sample, this clonotype was seen many times. The chain joins TRBV7-2 to TRBJ2-5; D unresolved. The CDR3 is 15 residues long. Germline lookup yields CDR1 SGHTA and CDR2 FQGNSA. Trimming cost V 1 base and J 1 base, with 10 bases left between them. The CDR3 sequence is CASSLVGGIQETQYF. CDR3 sequence (DNA): TGTGCCAGCAGCTTAGTGGGTGGGATCCAAGAGACCCAGTACTTC.

This clonotype was picked up a small number of times. This chain uses TRBV4-2 with TRBJ2-1; 10 bases map to TRBD2. The CDR3 runs 15 residues. Per the germline V gene, CDR1 is LGHNA and CDR2 is YNFKEQ. With 0 bases clipped from V and 7 bases from J, the junction kept 3 bases outside the gene matches. CDR3 nucleotides: TGTGCCAGCAGCCAAGAGATTAGCGGGAGGAATGAGCAGTTCTTC. It encodes CASSQEISGRNEQFF.

This chain links TRBV27 with TRBJ2-7, with 9 bases that match TRBD2. V lost 9 bases to trimming and J lost 12 bases; unmatched junction nucleotides: 15. Germline CDR1 reads MNHEY; CDR2 reads SMNVEV (reference sequence). CDR3 length: 13 amino acids. In DNA, the CDR3 is TGTGCCAGTCGAGATTCGGGCGGGAGGGCCTCGTACGTC. It translates to CASRDSGGRASYV.

The rearrangement links TRBV28 to TRBJ2-1, with 15 bases matching TRBD2. CDR1 and CDR2 from the germline V gene are MDHEN and SYDVKM. The CDR3 covers 19 residues. V was pared by 2 bases and J by 5 bases, with 10 bases of the junction left unmatched. CDR3 sequence: CASSLPPGTSGRPNNEQFF. CDR3 DNA sequence: TGTGCCAGCAGTTTACCCCCAGGGACTAGCGGGAGGCCCAACAATGAGCAGTTCTTC.

This clonotype came up a few times. The chain links TRBV7-8 to TRBJ1-3; 7 bases are shared with TRBD1. After removal of 5 bases from V and 2 bases from J, the junction contained 3 bases not matched to a gene. The CDR3 has 14 amino acids. From germline, CDR1 is SGHVS and CDR2 FQNEAQ. The CDR3 nucleotides read TGTGCCAGCAGCCTCGGGACAGCTGGAAACACCATATATTTT. It specifies CASSLGTAGNTIYF.

This clonotype has only a few counts. The V and J genes are TRBV4-1 and TRBJ2-3; D might be TRBD2 (7 bases). CDR3 length: 18 amino acids. Germline values: CDR1 MGHRA, CDR2 YSYEKL. V gave up 4 bases and J gave up 3 bases, with 23 bases separating them. CDR3 residues: CASSLRTPRGGSTDTQYF. For the CDR3, the DNA is TGCGCCAGCAGCCTACGGACCCCCAGGGGCGGGAGTACAGATACGCAGTATTTT.

The chain uses TRBV10-3 and TRBJ2-7; weak D call: TRBD2 (5 bases). Trimming took off 0 bases at V and 0 bases at J, with 6 bases between the two ends. CDR1 and CDR2 (germline): ENHRY, SYGVKD. The CDR3 runs to 14 residues. The CDR3 loop is CAISESDYSYEQYF. The CDR3 nucleotides read TGTGCCATCAGTGAGTCTGACTACTCCTACGAGCAGTACTTC.

The V gene is TRBV2, the J gene TRBJ2-5; 12 bases fit TRBD2. There are 16 residues in the CDR3. Germline V lookup: CDR1 SNHLY, CDR2 FYNNEI. Trimming took 7 bases from V and 3 from J; bases not matched to a gene: 9. The CDR3 spells CASTPGLAGGKETQYF. CDR3 nucleotides: TGTGCCAGCACCCCGGGACTAGCGGGTGGGAAAGAGACCCAGTACTTC.

This clonotype was observed many times. V usage is TRBV7-2 and J usage is TRBJ2-5; D gene unclear. This CDR3 spans 14 amino acids. V lost 5 bases, J lost 1 base, and 11 bases lay in between. Looked up from germline, CDR1 is SGHTA and CDR2 is FQGNSA. This chain's CDR3 is CASSPRTLQETQYF. CDR3 coding DNA: TGTGCCAGCAGCCCCCGTACGCTCCAAGAGACCCAGTACTTC.

This clonotype was counted ten times or more. The CDR3 bases are TGTGCCAGCAGCTCTCTAGCGGGAGGGCCGGATGAGCAGTTCTTC. Its protein product is CASSSLAGGPDEQFF. The chain employs TRBV7-8 and TRBJ2-1; TRBD2 agrees at 12 bases. The junction had 6 bases not matched to a gene; V was cut back by 4 bases and J by 8 bases. In germline, CDR1 is SGHVS, CDR2 FQNEAQ. The CDR3 runs to 15 residues.

This chain connects TRBV7-2 to TRBJ1-3, with 8 bases matching TRBD1. Germline CDR1 and CDR2: SGHTA and FQGNSA. The CDR3 has 16 amino acids. V was pared by 6 bases and J by 2 bases, with 9 bases of the junction left unmatched. The DNA of the CDR3 is TGTGCCAGCAGTTCAACCCCGGGACAGGCTGGAAACACCATATATTTT. The encoded protein is CASSSTPGQAGNTIYF.

This clonotype was found many times. The chain couples TRBV7-2 to TRBJ2-5; 12 bases are a match to TRBD2. Germline assignment: CDR1 SGHTA and CDR2 FQGNSA. V trimming: 6 bases; J trimming: 10 bases; junction bases outside the gene matches: 21. This CDR3 region has 18 residues. For the CDR3, the DNA is TGTGCCAGCAGATCCCCAGGGGGCGCGGGACTAGCGGGTTGGGTCCAGTACTTC. Translation: CASRSPGGAGLAGWVQYF.

This clonotype was detected a few times. The CDR3 DNA follows: TGTGCCAGCAGTTTCTCCTCCCGGGCCTACGAGCAGTACTTC. It codes for CASSFSSRAYEQYF. V and J are TRBV12-3 or TRBV12-4 and TRBJ2-7; D gene uncertain. Trimming pared 3 bases from V and 2 bases from J, leaving 11 bases between. The CDR3 has 14 amino acids.